This T cell receptor beta chain came from a study of T cells in Graves' hyperthyroidism and ophthalmopathy. Trimming took 4 bases from V and 5 from J, leaving 12 bases between them. The CDR3 covers 14 residues. Germline V lookup: CDR1 LNHDA, CDR2 SQIVND (reference sequence). This clonotype was picked up many times. Researchers took RNA transcripts and amplified the TCR beta CDR3 regions from them. With the HTBI primer set, the TCR CDR3 went through a first round of RT-PCR. TCRdb called the multiplex PCR reads again in MiXCR, with one record for every CDR3 protein. The sample carries approximately 500,000 distinct CDR3 sequences, around 45% recorded once.

Sequencing was done on a sample of peripheral blood or thyroid tissue (not recorded which). The sequence was collected from a woman aged 18-30 years with Graves' hyperthyroidism. The rearrangement joins TRBV19 to TRBJ1-5; TRBD1 is a possible D gene (5 bases). The DNA of the CDR3 is TGTGCCAGTAGTACACGGGGCCATGATCAGCCCCAGCATTTT. It encodes CASSTRGHDQPQHF. Complete variable domain (other parts from reference TRBV19 and TRBJ1-5): DGGITQSPKYLFRKEGQNVTLSCEQNLNHDAMYWYRQDPGQGLRLIYYSQIVNDFQKGDIAEGYSVSREKKESFPLTVTSAQKNPTAFYLCASSTRGHDQPQHFGDGTRLSIL.